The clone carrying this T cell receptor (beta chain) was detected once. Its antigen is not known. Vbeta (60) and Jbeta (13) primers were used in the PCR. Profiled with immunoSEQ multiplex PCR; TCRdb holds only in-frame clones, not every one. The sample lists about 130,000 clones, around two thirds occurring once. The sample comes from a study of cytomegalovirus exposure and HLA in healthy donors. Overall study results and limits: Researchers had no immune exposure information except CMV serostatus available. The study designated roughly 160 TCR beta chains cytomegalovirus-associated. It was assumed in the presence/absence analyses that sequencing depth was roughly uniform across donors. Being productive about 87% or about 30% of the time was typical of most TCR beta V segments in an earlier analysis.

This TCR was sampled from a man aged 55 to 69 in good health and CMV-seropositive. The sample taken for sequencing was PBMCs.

CDR3: CAWSVKGHVPEAFF. The CDR3 DNA reads TGTGCCTGGAGTGTTAAGGGACACGTACCAGAAGCTTTCTTT. This chain connects TRBV30 to TRBJ1-1, with D perhaps matching TRBD1 (6 bases). There are 14 residues in the CDR3. Germline V gene data show CDR1 as GTSNPN and CDR2 as SVGIG (reference sequence). V lost 0 bases, J lost 8 bases, and 16 bases lay in between.